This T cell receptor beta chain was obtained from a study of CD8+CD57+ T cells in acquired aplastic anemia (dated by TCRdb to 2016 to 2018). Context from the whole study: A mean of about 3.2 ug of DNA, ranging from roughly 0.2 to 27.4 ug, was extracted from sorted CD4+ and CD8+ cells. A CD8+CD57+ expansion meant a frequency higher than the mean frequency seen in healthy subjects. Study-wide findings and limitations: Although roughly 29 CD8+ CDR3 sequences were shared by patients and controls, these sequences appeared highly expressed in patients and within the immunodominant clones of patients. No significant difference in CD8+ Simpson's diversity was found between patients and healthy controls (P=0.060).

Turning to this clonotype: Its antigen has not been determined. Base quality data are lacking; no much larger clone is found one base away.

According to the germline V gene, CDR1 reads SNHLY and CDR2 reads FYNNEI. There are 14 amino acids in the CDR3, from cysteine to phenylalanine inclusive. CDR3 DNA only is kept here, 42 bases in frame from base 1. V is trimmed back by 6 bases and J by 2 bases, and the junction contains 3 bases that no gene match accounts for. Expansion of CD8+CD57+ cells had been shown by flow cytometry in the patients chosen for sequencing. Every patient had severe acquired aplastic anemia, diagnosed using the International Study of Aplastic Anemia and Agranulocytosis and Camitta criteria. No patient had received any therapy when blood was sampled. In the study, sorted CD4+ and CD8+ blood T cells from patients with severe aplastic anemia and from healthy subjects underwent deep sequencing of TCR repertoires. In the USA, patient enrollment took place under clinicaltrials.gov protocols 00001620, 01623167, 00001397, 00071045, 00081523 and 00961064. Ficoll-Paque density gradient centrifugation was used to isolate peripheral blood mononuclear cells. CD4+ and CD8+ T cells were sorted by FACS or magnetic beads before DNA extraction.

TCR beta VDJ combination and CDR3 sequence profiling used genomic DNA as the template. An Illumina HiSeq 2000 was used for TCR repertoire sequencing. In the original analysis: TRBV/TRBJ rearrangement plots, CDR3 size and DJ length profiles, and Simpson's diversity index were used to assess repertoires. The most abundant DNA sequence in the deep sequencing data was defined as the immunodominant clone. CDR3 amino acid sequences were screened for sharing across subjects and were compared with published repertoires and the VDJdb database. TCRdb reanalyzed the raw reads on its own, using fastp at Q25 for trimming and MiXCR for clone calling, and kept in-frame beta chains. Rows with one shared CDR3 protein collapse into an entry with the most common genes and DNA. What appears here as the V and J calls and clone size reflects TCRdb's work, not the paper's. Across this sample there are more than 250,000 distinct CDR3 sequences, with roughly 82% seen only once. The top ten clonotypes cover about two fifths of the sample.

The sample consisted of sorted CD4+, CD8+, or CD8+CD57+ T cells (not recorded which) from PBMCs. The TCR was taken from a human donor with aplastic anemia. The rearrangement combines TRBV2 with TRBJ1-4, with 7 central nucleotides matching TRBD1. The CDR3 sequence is CASSSRGTNEKLFF. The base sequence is TGTGCCAGCAGCTCCAGGGGGACTAATGAAAAACTGTTTTTT.